The 21 T cell receptor beta chains below come from one sample, sequenced in a study of CD8 T cells in Susac syndrome. Random hexamers were used to reverse transcribe the RNA input (about 0.5 to 1 ug). TCRdb reprocessed the immunoSEQ multiplex PCR reads via MiXCR and lists one record per CDR3 protein. In the table there are approximately 180,000 distinct CDR3 sequences, 90% to 95% of which are singletons. Sequences were obtained from CD4+ T cells from PBMCs. These receptors were collected from a human donor with Susac syndrome.

The J gene is TRBJ2-1, the V gene TRBV3-1; 12 bases match TRBD2. The CDR3 is 15 residues long. Looked up from germline, CDR1 is LGHDT and CDR2 is YNNKEL (reference sequence). V was clipped by 4 bases and J by 5 bases; unmatched bases: 3. The CDR3 loop is CASSPGLAGHNEQFF. CDR3 DNA sequence: TGTGCCAGCAGCCCAGGACTAGCGGGGCACAATGAGCAGTTCTTC.

The chain carries TRBV18 and TRBJ2-7; D is possibly TRBD1 (5 bases). Deletions cut 3 bases from V and 2 bases from J, with 11 bases between. The germline CDR1 and CDR2 sequences are KGHSH and LQKENI. CDR3 size: 14 residues. The CDR3 DNA reads as TGTGCCAGCTCACCGGGCGACAGCGCCTACGAGCAGTACTTC. Its translation: CASSPGDSAYEQYF.

The chain has TRBV20-1 and TRBJ2-5; D is unresolved. With 5 bases removed from V and 5 bases from J, the gap between germline ends came to 9 bases. The V gene's germline CDR1 is DFQATT and CDR2 SNEGSKA (reference sequence). This CDR3 has 11 residues. The CDR3 sequence: CSAPGFETQYF. The CDR3 DNA is TGCAGTGCTCCCGGGTTTGAGACCCAGTACTTC.

The gene calls are TRBV27 and TRBJ2-7, with TRBD1 identical over 7 bases. This CDR3 region has 14 residues. Germline V CDR1 and CDR2: MNHEY, SMNVEV (reference sequence). V lost 5 bases to trimming and J lost 4 bases; unmatched junction nucleotides: 8. The CDR3 DNA is TGTGCCAGCAGTCCCGGGACAGAAAAATACGAGCAGTACTTC. Translation: CASSPGTEKYEQYF.

This clonotype was counted once. The CDR3 sequence is CASSIGGGKVNTEAFF. The CDR3 bases are TGTGCCAGTAGTATAGGAGGCGGTAAGGTGAACACTGAAGCTTTCTTT. The V and J genes are TRBV19 and TRBJ1-1, with D unclear. Per the germline V gene, CDR1 is LNHDA and CDR2 is SQIVND (reference sequence). CDR3 length: 16 amino acids. Trimming cost V 1 base and J 0 bases, with 12 bases left between them. The full variable domain, completed using reference TRBV19 and TRBJ1-1, is DGGITQSPKYLFRKEGQNVTLSCEQNLNHDAMYWYRQDPGQGLRLIYYSQIVNDFQKGDIAEGYSVSREKKESFPLTVTSAQKNPTAFYLCASSIGGGKVNTEAFFGQGTRLTVV.

The V call is TRBV5-1, the J call TRBJ1-2; D possibly corresponds to TRBD1 (5 bases). Germline-derived CDR1 and CDR2 are SGHRS and YFSETQ. Trimming removed 4 bases from V and 3 bases from J, with 22 bases in between. This CDR3 has 17 residues. The CDR3, as DNA: TGCGCCAGCAGCCCCCGGGACGGACCAAGCGATTACTATGGCTACACCTTC. Amino acid sequence: CASSPRDGPSDYYGYTF.

V is TRBV6-1 and J is TRBJ2-5; the D call may be TRBD1 or TRBD2 (5 bases each). Trimming took 8 bases from V and 5 from J, leaving 21 bases between them. From germline, CDR1 is MNHNS and CDR2 SASEGT. The CDR3 is made up of 15 amino acids. The CDR3 reads CASLRARRGVETQYF. The CDR3 coding sequence is TGTGCCAGCCTGAGGGCAAGGCGAGGGGTCGAGACCCAGTACTTC.

J is TRBJ2-1 and V is TRBV7-3, with 13 nucleotides matching TRBD2. The junction had 8 bases not matched to a gene; V was cut back by 5 bases and J by 7 bases. The germline V gene has CDR1 SGHTA and CDR2 FQGTGA. The CDR3 sequence is 16 residues long. The CDR3 sequence is CASSLWTSGSKNEQFF. CDR3 coding DNA: TGTGCCAGCAGCCTCTGGACTAGCGGGAGCAAAAATGAGCAGTTCTTC. The complete variable domain, with remaining parts taken from reference TRBV7-3 and TRBJ2-1, reads GAGVSQTPSNKVTEKGKYVELRCDPISGHTALYWYRQSLGQGPEFLIYFQGTGAADDSGLPNDRFFAVRPEGSVSTLKIQRTERGDSAVYLCASSLWTSGSKNEQFFGPGTRLTVL.

Here the CDR3 reads CASSTLGGGGFYEQYF. CDR3 coding DNA: TGTGCCAGCAGCACCCTGGGTGGAGGGGGCTTCTACGAGCAGTACTTC. The chain is built from TRBV9 and TRBJ2-7; a weak D match, TRBD1 (7 bases). CDR3 length: 16 amino acids. Deletions cut 4 bases from V and 3 bases from J, with 20 bases between. Germline V CDR1 and CDR2: SGDLS, YYNGEE.

This chain uses TRBV5-6 with TRBJ2-7; D might be TRBD1 (7 bases). The CDR3 is 15 amino acids. Germline V gives CDR1 SGHDT, CDR2 YYEEEE. V gave up 4 bases and J gave up 2 bases, with 16 bases separating them. The CDR3 is CASSGRPGQPYEQYF. In DNA, the CDR3 is TGTGCCAGCAGCGGGAGGCCGGGACAGCCCTACGAGCAGTACTTC.

As DNA, the CDR3 is TGTGCCAGTAGTTCACTACTAGCGGGGGGGCGAAGCGAGCAGTTCTTC. This gives the protein CASSSLLAGGRSEQFF. The J gene is TRBJ2-1, the V gene TRBV19, with TRBD2 identical over 13 bases. Germline V gene data show CDR1 as LNHDA and CDR2 as SQIVND (reference sequence). CDR3 size: 16 residues. The ends lost 5 bases at V and 10 bases at J; junction bases unmatched: 11.

This rearrangement joins TRBV5-1 to TRBJ1-1; possibly TRBD1 for D (5 bases). V was shortened by 4 bases and J by 0 bases, with 16 bases between the two germline ends. CDR1 is SGHRS, CDR2 YFSETQ, per germline. The CDR3 runs 16 residues. The CDR3 nucleotides are TGCGCCAGCAGCCGGGGACCGAACGGCCTGAACACTGAAGCTTTCTTT. Its protein product is CASSRGPNGLNTEAFF. Full variable domain (missing parts from reference TRBV5-1 and TRBJ1-1): KAGVTQTPRYLIKTRGQQVTLSCSPISGHRSVSWYQQTPGQGLQFLFEYFSETQRNKGNFPGRFSGRQFSNSRSEMNVSTLELGDSALYLCASSRGPNGLNTEAFFGQGTRLTVV.

The chain links TRBV12-3 or TRBV12-4 to TRBJ2-2; 10 bases are shared with TRBD1. This CDR3 comprises 16 residues. V lost 6 bases, J lost 7 bases, and 11 bases stayed unmatched. The CDR3 loop is CASSPMGQGYNGELFF. In DNA form, the CDR3 reads TGTGCCAGCAGCCCAATGGGACAGGGGTATAACGGGGAGCTGTTTTTT.

This chain uses TRBV28 with TRBJ1-3; no clear D gene. The CDR3 is 15 residues long. Germline values: CDR1 MDHEN, CDR2 SYDVKM. V was cut by 5 bases and J by 1 base, with 12 bases left in between. CDR3 sequence reads: CASSEGRFSGNTIYF. The CDR3 DNA reads TGTGCCAGCAGTGAAGGACGGTTTTCTGGAAACACCATATATTTT.

V usage is TRBV27 and J usage is TRBJ2-1, with 7 bases that match TRBD2. CDR3 length equals 12 residues. Germline V lookup: CDR1 MNHEY, CDR2 SMNVEV (reference sequence). V trimming: 2 bases; J trimming: 10 bases; junction bases outside the gene matches: 2. The CDR3 DNA reads as TGTGCCAGCAGTTTAACCGGGAGGGAGCAGTTCTTC. Protein: CASSLTGREQFF.

The chain uses TRBV24-1 and TRBJ2-1, with D perhaps TRBD2 (7 bases). The germline V and J ends were trimmed by 2 bases and 8 bases, with 18 bases remaining between them. This CDR3 region has 16 residues. Germline V gene lookup returns CDR1 KGHDR and CDR2 SFDVKD. The CDR3 sequence is CATSDSGAGPGDEQFF. CDR3 DNA sequence: TGTGCCACCAGTGATTCTGGAGCGGGGCCAGGGGATGAGCAGTTCTTC.

This rearrangement joins TRBV2 to TRBJ2-3; 11 positions match TRBD1. The CDR3 is 15 amino acids. Germline CDR1 and CDR2: SNHLY and FYNNEI. Trimming at V came to 4 bases and at J to 4 bases, leaving 4 bases not matched to a gene. CDR3 sequence: CASSVPGQGADTQYF. The CDR3 DNA is TGTGCCAGCAGTGTCCCGGGACAGGGGGCAGATACGCAGTATTTT. The variable domain in full, with the rest retrieved from reference TRBV2 and TRBJ2-3, is EPEVTQTPSHQVTQMGQEVILRCVPISNHLYFYWYRQILGQKVEFLVSFYNNEISEKSEIFDDQFSVERPDGSNFTLKIRSTKLEDSAMYFCASSVPGQGADTQYFGPGTRLTVL.

The chain joins TRBV12-3 or TRBV12-4 to TRBJ1-1; TRBD1 matches at 9 bases. Trimming removed 5 bases from V and 0 bases from J; junction bases left unmatched: 16. This CDR3 has 19 residues. Here the CDR3 DNA reads TGTGCCAGCAGTCCCCGTTACAGGGGGCGCGGGGAGATGAACACTGAAGCTTTCTTT. This encodes CASSPRYRGRGEMNTEAFF.

The chain uses TRBV20-1 and TRBJ2-2, with D perhaps matching TRBD2 (7 bases). Germline V gene data show CDR1 as DFQATT and CDR2 as SNEGSKA (reference sequence). V was cut by 3 bases and J by 3 bases, with 11 bases left in between. The CDR3 is 14 residues long. CDR3 loop: CSASGGRDTGELFF. The CDR3 DNA follows: TGCAGTGCTAGCGGGGGGCGGGACACCGGGGAGCTGTTTTTT.

V usage is TRBV7-3 and J usage is TRBJ2-2, with D possibly TRBD2 on 7 matching bases. Trimming shortened V by 0 bases and J by 7 bases, and 24 bases separated the two germline ends. Germline CDR1 reads SGHTA; CDR2 reads FQGTGA. The CDR3 runs 19 residues. In DNA, the CDR3 is TGTGCCAGCAGCTTAACCTCATCGGGGGCGGGGGCCTATCTCGGGGAGCTGTTTTTT. It translates to CASSLTSSGAGAYLGELFF.

The chain employs TRBV7-2 and TRBJ2-5; 8 nucleotides align to TRBD2. The germline V gene encodes CDR1 SGHTA and CDR2 FQGNSA. V lost 5 bases and J lost 7; bases outside the gene matches: 6. The CDR3 is 13 amino acids. Here the CDR3 DNA reads TGTGCCAGCAGCGGGGGACTAGTCGCGACCCAGTACTTC. This encodes CASSGGLVATQYF.